This T cell receptor beta chain was recovered during a study of cytotoxic CD8 clonotypes in ibrutinib-treated CLL. Study observations and caveats: Relative to age-matched healthy donors, clonality at baseline was higher, and it tracked circulating CD8+ T-cell counts.

Note on this clone: The antigen is undetermined. Other DNA sequences in this specimen translate into the identical CDR3.

Only in-frame clones appear in the TCRdb table, and some are missing; sequencing was by immunoSEQ multiplex PCR. In the table there are about 120,000 clones, roughly 60% of which are singletons. The CDR3 runs to 13 residues. CDR1 is GTSNPN, CDR2 SVGIG, per germline (reference sequence). The V gene lost 5 bases and the J gene lost 0 bases, with 8 bases spanning the gap. The sequences come from PBMCs, collected after 24 months of ibrutinib treatment. This chain links TRBV30 with TRBJ1-3; D is possibly TRBD1 (5 bases). This receptor was obtained from a human donor with chronic lymphocytic leukemia. CDR3 nucleotides: TGTGCCTGGGGGGGAGACTCTGGAAACACCATATATTTT. Translation gives CAWGGDSGNTIYF.